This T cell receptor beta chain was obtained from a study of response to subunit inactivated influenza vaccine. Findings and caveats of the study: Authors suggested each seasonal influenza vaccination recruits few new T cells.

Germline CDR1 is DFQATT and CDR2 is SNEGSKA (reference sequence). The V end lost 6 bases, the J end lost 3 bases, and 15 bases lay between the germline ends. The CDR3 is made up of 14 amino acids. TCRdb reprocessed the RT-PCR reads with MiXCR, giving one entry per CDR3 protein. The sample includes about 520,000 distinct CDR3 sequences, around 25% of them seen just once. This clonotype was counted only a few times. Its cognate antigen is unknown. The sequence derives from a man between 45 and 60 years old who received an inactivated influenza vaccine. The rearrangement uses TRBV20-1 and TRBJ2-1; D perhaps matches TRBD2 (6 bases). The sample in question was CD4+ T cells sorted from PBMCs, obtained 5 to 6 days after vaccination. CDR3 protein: CSAEGPQSYNEQFF. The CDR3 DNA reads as TGCAGTGCGGAGGGACCCCAGAGCTACAATGAGCAGTTCTTC.